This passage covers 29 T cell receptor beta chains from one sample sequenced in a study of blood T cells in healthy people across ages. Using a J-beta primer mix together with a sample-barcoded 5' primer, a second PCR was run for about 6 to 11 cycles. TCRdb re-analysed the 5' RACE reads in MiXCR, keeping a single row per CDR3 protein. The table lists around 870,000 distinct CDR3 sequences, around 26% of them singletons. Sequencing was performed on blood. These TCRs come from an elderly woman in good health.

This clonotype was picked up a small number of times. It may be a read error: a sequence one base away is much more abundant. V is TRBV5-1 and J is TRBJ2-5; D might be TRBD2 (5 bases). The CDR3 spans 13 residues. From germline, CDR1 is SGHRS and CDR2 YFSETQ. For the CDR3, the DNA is TGCGCCAGCAGCTTCGGGGAAAGAGAGGCCCAGTACTTC. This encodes CASSFGEREAQYF.

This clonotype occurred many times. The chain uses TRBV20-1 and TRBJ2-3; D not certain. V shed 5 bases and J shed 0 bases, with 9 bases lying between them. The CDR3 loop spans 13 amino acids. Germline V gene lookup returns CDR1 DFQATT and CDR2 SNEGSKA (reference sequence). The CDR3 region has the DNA TGCAGTGCTCTTGAGACTAGCACAGATACGCAGTATTTT. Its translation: CSALETSTDTQYF.

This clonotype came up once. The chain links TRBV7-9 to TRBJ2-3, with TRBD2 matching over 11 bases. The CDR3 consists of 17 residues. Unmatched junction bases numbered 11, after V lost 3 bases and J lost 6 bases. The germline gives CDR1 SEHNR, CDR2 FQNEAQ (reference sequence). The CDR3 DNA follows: TGTGCCAGCAGCTTTGGACCGACTAGCGGGGTTCAGGATACGCAGTATTTT. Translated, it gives CASSFGPTSGVQDTQYF. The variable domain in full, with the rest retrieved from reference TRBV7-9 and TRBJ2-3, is DTGVSQNPRHKITKRGQNVTFRCDPISEHNRLYWYRQTLGQGPEFLTYFQNEAQLEKSRLLSDRFSAERPKGSFSTLEIQRTEQGDSAMYLCASSFGPTSGVQDTQYFGPGTRLTVL.

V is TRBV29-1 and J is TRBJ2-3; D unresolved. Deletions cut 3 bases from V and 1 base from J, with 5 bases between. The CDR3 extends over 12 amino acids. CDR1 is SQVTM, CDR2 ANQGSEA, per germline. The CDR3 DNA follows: TGCAGCGTTGATGGGGGCACAGATACGCAGTATTTT. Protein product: CSVDGGTDTQYF.

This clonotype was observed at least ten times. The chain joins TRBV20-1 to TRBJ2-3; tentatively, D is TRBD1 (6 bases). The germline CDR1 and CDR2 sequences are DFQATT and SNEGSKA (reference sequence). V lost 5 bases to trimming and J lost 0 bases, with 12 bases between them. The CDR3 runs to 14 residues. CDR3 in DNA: TGCAGTGCTCCCGGGGACACTAGCACAGATACGCAGTATTTT. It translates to CSAPGDTSTDTQYF.

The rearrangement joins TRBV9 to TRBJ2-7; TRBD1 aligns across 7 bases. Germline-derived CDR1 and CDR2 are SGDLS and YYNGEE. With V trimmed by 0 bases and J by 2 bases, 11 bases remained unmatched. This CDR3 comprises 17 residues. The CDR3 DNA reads TGTGCCAGCAGCGTAGGACAGGGCTGGACTTCCCCCTACGAGCAGTACTTC. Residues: CASSVGQGWTSPYEQYF.

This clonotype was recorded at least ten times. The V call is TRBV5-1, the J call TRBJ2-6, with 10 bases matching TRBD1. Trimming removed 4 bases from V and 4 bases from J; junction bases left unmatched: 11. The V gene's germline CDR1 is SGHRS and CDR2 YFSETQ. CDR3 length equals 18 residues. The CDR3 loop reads CASSGGQGLFGGANVLTF. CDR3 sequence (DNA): TGCGCCAGCAGCGGGGGACAGGGGCTCTTTGGGGGGGCCAACGTCCTGACTTTC.

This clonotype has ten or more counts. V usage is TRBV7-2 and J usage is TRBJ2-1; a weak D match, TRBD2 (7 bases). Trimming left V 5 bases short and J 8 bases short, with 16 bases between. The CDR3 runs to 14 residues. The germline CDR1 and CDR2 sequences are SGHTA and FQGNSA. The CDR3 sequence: CASSGGGPSYEQFF. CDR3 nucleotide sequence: TGTGCCAGCAGCGGGGGGGGGCCTTCATATGAGCAGTTCTTC. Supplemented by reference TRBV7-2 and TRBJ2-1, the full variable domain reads GAGVSQSPSNKVTEKGKDVELRCDPISGHTALYWYRQSLGQGLEFLIYFQGNSAPDKSGLPSDRFSAERTGGSVSTLTIQRTQQEDSAVYLCASSGGGPSYEQFFGPGTRLTVL.

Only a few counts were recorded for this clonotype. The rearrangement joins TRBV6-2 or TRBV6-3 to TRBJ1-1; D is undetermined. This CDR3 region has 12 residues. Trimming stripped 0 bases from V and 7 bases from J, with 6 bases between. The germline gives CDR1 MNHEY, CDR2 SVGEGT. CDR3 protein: CASSYSSHEAFF. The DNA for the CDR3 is TGTGCCAGCAGTTACTCGAGCCATGAAGCTTTCTTT.

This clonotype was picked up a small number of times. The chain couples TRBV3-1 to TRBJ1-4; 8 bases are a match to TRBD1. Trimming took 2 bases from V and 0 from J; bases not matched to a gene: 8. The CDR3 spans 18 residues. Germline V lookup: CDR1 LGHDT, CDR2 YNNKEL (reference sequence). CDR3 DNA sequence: TGTGCCAGCAGCCAACCTACGACAGGGGCCACAACTAATGAAAAACTGTTTTTT. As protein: CASSQPTTGATTNEKLFF. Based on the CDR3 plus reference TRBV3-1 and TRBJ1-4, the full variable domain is DTAVSQTPKYLVTQMGNDKSIKCEQNLGHDTMYWYKQDSKKFLKIMFSYNNKELIINETVPNRFSPKSPDKAHLNLHINSLELGDSAVYFCASSQPTTGATTNEKLFFGSGTQLSVL.

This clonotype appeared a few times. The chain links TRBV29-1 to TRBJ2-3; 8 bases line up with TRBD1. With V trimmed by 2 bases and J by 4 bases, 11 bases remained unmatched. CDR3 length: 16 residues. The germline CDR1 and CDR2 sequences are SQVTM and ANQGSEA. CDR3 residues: CSVEQGASLPSDTQYF. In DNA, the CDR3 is TGCAGCGTTGAACAGGGGGCGTCGCTCCCCTCAGATACGCAGTATTTT.

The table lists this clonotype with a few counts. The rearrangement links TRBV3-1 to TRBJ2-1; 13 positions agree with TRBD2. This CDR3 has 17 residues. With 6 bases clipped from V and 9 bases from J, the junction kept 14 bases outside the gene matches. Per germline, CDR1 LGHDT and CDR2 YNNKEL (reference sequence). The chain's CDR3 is CASRDSGTSGVGREQFF. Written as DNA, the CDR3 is TGTGCCAGCAGAGATTCCGGGACTAGCGGGGTAGGGCGTGAGCAGTTCTTC.

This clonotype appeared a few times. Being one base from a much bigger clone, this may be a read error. The chain's CDR3 is CASGLGTGTEQYF. DNA for the CDR3: TGTGCCAGCGGCCTTGGGACAGGGACCGAGCAGTACTTC. The chain couples TRBV7-9 to TRBJ2-7; 9 nucleotides match TRBD1. CDR1 and CDR2 (germline): SEHNR, FQNEAQ (reference sequence). With V trimmed by 8 bases and J by 6 bases, 8 bases remained unmatched. This CDR3 is 13 amino acids long.

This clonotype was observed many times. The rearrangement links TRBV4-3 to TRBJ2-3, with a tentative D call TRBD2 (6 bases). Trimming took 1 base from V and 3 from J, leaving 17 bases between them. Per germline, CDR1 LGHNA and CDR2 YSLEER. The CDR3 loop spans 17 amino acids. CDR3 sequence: CASSQGGGDSVTDTQYF. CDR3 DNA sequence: TGCGCCAGCAGCCAAGGGGGCGGGGATAGCGTAACAGATACGCAGTATTTT.

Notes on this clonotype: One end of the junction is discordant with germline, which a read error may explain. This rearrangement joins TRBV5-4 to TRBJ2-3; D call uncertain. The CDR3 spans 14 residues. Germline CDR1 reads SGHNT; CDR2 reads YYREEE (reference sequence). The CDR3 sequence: CASSPQRRPDTQYF. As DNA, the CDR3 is TGTGCCAGCAGCCCCCAGAGACGACCAGATACACAGTATTTT.

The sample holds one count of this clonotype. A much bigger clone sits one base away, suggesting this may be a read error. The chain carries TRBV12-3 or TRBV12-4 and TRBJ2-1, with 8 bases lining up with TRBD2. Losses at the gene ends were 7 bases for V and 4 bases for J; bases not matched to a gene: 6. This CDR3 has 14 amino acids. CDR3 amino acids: CASTLGLVYNEQFF. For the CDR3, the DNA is TGTGCCAGCACCCTGGGACTAGTTTACAATGAGCAGTTCTTC.

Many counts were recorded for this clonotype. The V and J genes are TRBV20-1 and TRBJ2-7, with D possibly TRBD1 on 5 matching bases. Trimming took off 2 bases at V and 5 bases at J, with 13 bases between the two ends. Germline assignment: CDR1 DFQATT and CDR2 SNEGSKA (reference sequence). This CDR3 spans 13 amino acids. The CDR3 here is CSARSPGINEQYF. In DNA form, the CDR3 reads TGCAGTGCTAGAAGTCCAGGGATCAACGAGCAGTACTTC.

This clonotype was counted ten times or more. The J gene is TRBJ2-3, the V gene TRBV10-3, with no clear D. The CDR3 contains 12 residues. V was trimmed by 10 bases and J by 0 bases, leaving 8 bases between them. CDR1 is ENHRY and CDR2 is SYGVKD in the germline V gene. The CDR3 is CATQQSTDTQYF. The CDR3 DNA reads TGTGCCACGCAACAGAGCACAGATACGCAGTATTTT.

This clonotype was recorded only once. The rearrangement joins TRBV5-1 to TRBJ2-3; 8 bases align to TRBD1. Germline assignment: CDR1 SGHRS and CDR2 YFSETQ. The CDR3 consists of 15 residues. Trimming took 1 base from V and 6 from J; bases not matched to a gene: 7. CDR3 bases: TGCGCCAGCAGCTTGTCGTCAGGGGGCGTGGATACGCAGTATTTT. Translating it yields CASSLSSGGVDTQYF.

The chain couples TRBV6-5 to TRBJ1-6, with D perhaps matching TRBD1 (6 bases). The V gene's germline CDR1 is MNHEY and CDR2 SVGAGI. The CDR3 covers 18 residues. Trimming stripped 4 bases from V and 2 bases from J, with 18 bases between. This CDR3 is CASSLAAGAGTYNSPLHF. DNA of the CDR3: TGTGCCAGCAGTTTGGCCGCAGGGGCCGGTACCTATAATTCACCCCTCCACTTT.

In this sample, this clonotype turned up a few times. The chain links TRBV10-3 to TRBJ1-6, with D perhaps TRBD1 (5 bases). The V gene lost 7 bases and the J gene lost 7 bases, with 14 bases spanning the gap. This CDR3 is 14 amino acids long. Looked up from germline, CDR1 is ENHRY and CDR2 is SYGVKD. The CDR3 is CAINPSGGNSPLHF. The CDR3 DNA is TGTGCCATCAACCCTTCTGGGGGGAATTCACCCCTCCACTTT.

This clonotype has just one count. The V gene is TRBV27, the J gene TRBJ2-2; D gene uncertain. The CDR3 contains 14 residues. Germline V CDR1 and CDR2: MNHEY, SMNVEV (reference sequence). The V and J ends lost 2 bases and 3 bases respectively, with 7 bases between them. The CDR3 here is CASSLGVDTGELFF. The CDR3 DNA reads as TGTGCCAGCAGTTTAGGTGTGGACACCGGGGAGCTGTTTTTT.

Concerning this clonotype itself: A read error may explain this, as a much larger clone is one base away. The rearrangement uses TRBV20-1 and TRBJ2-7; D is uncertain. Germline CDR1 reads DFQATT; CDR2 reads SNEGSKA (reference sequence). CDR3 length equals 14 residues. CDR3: CSARPATSSYGQYF. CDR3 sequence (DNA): TGCAGTGCTAGACCAGCGACGAGCTCCTACGGGCAGTACTTC.

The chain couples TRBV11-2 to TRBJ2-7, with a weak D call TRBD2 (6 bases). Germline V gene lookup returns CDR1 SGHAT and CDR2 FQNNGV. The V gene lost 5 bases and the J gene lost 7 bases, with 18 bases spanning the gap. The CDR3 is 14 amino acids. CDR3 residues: CASSAPREKDEQYF. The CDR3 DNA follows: TGTGCCAGCAGCGCCCCTCGGGAGAAAGATGAGCAGTACTTC.

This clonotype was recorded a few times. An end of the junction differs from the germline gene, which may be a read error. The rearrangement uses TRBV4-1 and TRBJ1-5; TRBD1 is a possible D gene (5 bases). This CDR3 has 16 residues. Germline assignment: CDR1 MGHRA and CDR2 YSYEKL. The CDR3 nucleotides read TGCGCCAGCAGCACAACGATCCGGGACGGTAATCGGCCCCAGCATTTT. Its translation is CASSTTIRDGNRPQHF.

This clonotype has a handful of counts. CDR3 residues: CASSQDRITTEAFF. The CDR3 nucleotides are TGCGCCAGCAGCCAAGATCGAATCACGACTGAAGCTTTCTTT. The chain is built from TRBV4-3 and TRBJ1-1, with D hard to call. V was clipped by 0 bases and J by 5 bases, with 10 bases between them. Germline CDR1 reads LGHNA; CDR2 reads YSLEER. This CDR3 region has 14 residues.

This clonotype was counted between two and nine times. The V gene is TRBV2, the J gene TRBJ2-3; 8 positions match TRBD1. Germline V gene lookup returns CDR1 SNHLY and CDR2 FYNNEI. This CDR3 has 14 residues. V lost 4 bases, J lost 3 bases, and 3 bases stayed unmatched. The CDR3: CASSARTGTDTQYF. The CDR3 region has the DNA TGTGCCAGCAGTGCAAGGACAGGGACAGATACGCAGTATTTT. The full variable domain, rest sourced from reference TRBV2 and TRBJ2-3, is EPEVTQTPSHQVTQMGQEVILRCVPISNHLYFYWYRQILGQKVEFLVSFYNNEISEKSEIFDDQFSVERPDGSNFTLKIRSTKLEDSAMYFCASSARTGTDTQYFGPGTRLTVL.

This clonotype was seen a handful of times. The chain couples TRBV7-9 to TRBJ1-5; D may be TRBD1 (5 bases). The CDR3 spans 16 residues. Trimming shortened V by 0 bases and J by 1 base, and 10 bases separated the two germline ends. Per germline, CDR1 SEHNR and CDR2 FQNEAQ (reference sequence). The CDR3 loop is CASSLALGESNQPQHF. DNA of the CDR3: TGTGCCAGCAGCTTAGCCCTAGGGGAAAGCAATCAGCCCCAGCATTTT.

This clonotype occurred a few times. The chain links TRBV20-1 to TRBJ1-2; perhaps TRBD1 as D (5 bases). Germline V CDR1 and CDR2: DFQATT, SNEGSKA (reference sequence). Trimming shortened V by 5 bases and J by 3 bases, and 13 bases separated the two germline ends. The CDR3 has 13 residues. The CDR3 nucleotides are TGCAGTGCTTGGGACGGGGCCGACTATGGCTACACCTTC. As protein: CSAWDGADYGYTF.